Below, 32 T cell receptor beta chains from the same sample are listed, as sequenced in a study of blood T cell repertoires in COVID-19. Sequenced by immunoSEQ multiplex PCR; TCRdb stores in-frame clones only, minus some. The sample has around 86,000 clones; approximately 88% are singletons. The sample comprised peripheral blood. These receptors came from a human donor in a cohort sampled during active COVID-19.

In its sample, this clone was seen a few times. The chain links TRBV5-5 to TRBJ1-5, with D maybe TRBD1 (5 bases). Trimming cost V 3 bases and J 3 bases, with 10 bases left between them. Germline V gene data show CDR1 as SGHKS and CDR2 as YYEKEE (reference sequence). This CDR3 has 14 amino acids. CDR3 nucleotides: TGTGCCAGCAGCTCGCAGGGTTTCAATCAGCCCCAGCATTTT. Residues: CASSSQGFNQPQHF.

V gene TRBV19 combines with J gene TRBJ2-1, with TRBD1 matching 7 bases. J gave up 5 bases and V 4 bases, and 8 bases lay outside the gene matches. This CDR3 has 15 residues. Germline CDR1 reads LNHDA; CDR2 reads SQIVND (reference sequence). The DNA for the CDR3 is TGTGCCAGTAGTAGACACAGGGGCCAAAACAATGAGCAGTTCTTC. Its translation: CASSRHRGQNNEQFF. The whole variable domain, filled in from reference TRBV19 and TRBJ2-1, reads DGGITQSPKYLFRKEGQNVTLSCEQNLNHDAMYWYRQDPGQGLRLIYYSQIVNDFQKGDIAEGYSVSREKKESFPLTVTSAQKNPTAFYLCASSRHRGQNNEQFFGPGTRLTVL.

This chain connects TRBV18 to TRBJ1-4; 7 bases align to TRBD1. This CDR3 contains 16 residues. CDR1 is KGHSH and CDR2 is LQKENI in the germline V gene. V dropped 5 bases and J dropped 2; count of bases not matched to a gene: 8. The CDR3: CASSDRDRGTNEKLFF. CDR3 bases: TGTGCCAGCTCAGACCGGGACAGAGGGACTAATGAAAAACTGTTTTTT.

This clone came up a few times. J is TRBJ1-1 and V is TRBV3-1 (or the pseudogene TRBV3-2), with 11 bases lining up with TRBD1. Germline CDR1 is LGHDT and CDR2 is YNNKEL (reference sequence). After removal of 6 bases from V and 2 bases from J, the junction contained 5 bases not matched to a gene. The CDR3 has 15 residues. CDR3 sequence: CASRGQGARNTEAFF. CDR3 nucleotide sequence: TGTGCCAGCAGAGGACAGGGGGCGCGAAACACTGAAGCTTTCTTT.

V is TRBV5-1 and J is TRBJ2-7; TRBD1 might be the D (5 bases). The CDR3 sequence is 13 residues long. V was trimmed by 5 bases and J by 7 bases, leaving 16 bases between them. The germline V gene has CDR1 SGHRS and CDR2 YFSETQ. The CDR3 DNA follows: TGCGCCAGCAGGGTGCAGGGCCTGGGGGAGCAGTACTTC. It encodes CASRVQGLGEQYF.

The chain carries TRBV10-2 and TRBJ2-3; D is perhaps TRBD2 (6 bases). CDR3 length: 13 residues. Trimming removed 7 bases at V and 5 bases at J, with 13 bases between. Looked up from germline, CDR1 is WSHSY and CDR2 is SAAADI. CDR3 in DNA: TGCGCCAGCACGGGGCACGGGGGAGATACGCAGTATTTT. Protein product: CASTGHGGDTQYF.

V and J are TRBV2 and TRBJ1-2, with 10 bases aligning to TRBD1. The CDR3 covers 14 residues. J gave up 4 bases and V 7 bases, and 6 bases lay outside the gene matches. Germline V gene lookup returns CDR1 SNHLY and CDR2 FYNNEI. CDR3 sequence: CASIRTGGSYGYTF. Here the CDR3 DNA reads TGTGCCAGCATTCGGACAGGGGGGAGCTATGGCTACACCTTC.

The CDR3 region has the DNA TGCGCCAGCTCTTCGGGGGGAATCGCAGATACGCAGTATTTT. Protein: CASSSGGIADTQYF. The chain links TRBV5-1 to TRBJ2-3; 7 bases match TRBD2. The CDR3 runs to 14 residues. CDR1 and CDR2 from the germline V gene are SGHRS and YFSETQ. Trimming cost V 7 bases and J 4 bases; bases outside gene matches: 9.

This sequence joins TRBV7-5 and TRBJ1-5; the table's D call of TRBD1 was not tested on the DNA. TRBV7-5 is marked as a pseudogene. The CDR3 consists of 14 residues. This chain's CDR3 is CVRSLGSNNQPQHF. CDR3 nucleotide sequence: TGTGTCAGAAGCTTAGGCAGTAACAATCAGCCCCAGCATTTT.

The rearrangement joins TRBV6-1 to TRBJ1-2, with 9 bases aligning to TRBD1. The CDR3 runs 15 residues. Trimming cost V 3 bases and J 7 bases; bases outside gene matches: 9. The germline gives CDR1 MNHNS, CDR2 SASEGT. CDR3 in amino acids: CASSDLTGGLRGYTF. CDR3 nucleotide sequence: TGTGCCAGCAGTGATTTGACAGGGGGACTTCGTGGCTACACCTTC.

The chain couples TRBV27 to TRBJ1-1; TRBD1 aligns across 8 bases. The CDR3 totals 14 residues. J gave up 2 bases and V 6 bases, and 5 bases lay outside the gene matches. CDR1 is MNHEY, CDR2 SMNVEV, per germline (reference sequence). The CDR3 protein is CASRLRGRNTEAFF. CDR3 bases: TGTGCCAGCAGGCTCAGGGGGCGAAACACTGAAGCTTTCTTT.

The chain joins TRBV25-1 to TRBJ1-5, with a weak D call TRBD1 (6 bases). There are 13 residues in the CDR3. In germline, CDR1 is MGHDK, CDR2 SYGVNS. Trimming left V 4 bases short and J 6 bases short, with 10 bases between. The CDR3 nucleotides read TGTGCCAGCAGTGGTCCAGGGGTTCAGCCCCAGCATTTT. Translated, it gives CASSGPGVQPQHF.

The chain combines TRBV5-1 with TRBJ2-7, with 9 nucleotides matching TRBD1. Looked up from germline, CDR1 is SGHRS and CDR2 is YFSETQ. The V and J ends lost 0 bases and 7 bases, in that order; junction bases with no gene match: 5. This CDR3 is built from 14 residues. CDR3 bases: TGCGCCAGCAGCTTGGGGACAGGGGTGTGGGAGCAGTACTTC. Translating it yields CASSLGTGVWEQYF.

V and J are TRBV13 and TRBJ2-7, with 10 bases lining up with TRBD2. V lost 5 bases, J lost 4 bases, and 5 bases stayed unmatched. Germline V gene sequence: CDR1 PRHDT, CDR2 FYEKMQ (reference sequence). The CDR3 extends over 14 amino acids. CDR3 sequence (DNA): TGTGCCAGCAGCAATCCTAGCGGGGGATACGAGCAGTACTTC. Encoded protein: CASSNPSGGYEQYF.

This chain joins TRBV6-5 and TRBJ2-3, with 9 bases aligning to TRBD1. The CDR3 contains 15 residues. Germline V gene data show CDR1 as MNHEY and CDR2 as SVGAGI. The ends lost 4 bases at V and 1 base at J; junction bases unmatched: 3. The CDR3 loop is CASSLGTGRTDTQYF. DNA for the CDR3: TGTGCCAGCAGTTTAGGGACAGGGCGCACAGATACGCAGTATTTT.

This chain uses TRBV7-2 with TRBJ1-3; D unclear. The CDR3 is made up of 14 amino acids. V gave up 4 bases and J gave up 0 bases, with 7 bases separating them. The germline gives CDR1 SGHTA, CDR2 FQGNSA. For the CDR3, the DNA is TGTGCCAGCAGCTCCTTTGTCTCTGGAAACACCATATATTTT. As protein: CASSSFVSGNTIYF.

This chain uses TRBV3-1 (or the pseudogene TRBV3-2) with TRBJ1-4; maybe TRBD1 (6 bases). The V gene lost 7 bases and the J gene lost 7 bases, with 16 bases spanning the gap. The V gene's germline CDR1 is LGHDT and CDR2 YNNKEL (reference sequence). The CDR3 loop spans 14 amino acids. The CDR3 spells CASTYRQEVEKLFF. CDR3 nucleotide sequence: TGTGCCAGCACGTACCGACAGGAAGTTGAAAAACTGTTTTTT.

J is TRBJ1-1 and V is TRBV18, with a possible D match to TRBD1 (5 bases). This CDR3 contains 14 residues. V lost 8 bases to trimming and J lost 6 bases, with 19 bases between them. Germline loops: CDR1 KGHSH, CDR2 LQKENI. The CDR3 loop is CASSSQGGKAEAFF. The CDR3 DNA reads TGTGCCAGCAGTTCTCAGGGTGGCAAAGCTGAAGCTTTCTTT.

CDR3 DNA sequence: TGCAGCGTTGAATGGGCGCAACTGAACACTGAAGCTTTCTTT. Translation: CSVEWAQLNTEAFF. The gene calls are TRBV29-1 and TRBJ1-1; no clear D gene. This CDR3 is built from 14 residues. Germline assignment: CDR1 SQVTM and CDR2 ANQGSEA. V shed 2 bases and J shed 0 bases, with 10 bases lying between them. Full variable domain (missing parts from reference TRBV29-1 and TRBJ1-1): SAVISQKPSRDICQRGTSLTIQCQVDSQVTMMFWYRQQPGQSLTLIATANQGSEATYESGFVIDKFPISRPNLTFSTLTVSNMSPEDSSIYLCSVEWAQLNTEAFFGQGTRLTVV.

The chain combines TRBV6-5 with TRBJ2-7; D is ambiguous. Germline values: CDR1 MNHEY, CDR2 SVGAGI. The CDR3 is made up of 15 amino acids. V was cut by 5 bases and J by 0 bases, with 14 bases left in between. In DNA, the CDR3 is TGTGCCAGCAGTACCTCGCGAAGACTCTCCTACGAGCAGTACTTC. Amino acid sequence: CASSTSRRLSYEQYF.

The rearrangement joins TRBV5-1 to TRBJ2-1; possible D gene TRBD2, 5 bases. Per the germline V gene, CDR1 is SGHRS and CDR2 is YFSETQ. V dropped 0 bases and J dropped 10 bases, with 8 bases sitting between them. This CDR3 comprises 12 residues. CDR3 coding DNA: TGCGCCAGCAGCTTGGTGGACTCCGAGCAGTTCTTC. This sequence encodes CASSLVDSEQFF.

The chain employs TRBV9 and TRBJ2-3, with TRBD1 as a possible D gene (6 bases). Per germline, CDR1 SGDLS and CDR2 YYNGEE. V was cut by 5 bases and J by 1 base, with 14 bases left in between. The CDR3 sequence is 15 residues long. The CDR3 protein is CASSSGARGTDTQYF. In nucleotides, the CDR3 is TGTGCCAGCAGTTCAGGGGCCCGGGGCACAGATACGCAGTATTTT.

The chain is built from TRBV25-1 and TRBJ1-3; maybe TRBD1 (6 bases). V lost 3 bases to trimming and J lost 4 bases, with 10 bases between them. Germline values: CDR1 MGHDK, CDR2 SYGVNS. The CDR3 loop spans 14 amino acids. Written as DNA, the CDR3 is TGTGCCAGCAGTGACTTACAGGGAGGAAACACCATATATTTT. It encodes CASSDLQGGNTIYF.

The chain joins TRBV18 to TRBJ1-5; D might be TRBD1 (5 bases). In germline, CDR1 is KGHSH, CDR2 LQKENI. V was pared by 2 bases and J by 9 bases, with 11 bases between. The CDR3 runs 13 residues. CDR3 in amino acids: CASSPEGAGPQHF. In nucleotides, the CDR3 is TGTGCCAGCTCACCAGAAGGGGCTGGGCCCCAGCATTTT.

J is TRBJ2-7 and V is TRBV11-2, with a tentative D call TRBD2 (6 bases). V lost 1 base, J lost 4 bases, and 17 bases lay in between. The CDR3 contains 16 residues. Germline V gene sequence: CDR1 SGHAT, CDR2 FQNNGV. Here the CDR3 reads CASSLVAASGVYEQYF. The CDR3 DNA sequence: TGTGCCAGCAGCTTAGTGGCAGCGTCGGGGGTATACGAGCAGTACTTC.

CDR3 sequence: CASSDAGADYGYTF. The CDR3 DNA reads as TGCGCCAGCAGTGATGCAGGGGCTGATTATGGCTACACCTTC. The chain joins TRBV5-1 to TRBJ1-2; tentative D call: TRBD1 (6 bases). Trimming cost V 5 bases and J 5 bases, with 16 bases left between them. Looked up from germline, CDR1 is SGHRS and CDR2 is YFSETQ. The CDR3 spans 14 residues.

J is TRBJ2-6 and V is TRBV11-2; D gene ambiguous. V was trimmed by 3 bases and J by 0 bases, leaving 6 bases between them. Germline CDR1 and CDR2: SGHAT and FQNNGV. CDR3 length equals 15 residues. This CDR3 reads CASSFSNSGANVLTF. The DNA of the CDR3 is TGTGCCAGCAGCTTTTCAAACTCTGGGGCCAACGTCCTGACTTTC. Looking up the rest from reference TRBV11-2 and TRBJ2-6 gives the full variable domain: EAGVAQSPRYKIIEKRQSVAFWCNPISGHATLYWYQQILGQGPKLLIQFQNNGVVDDSQLPKDRFSAERLKGVDSTLKIQPAKLEDSAVYLCASSFSNSGANVLTFGAGSRLTVL.

CDR3 sequence reads: CASSFSDSTMNTEAFF. CDR3 DNA sequence: TGTGCCAGCAGTTTCTCGGACAGTACCATGAACACTGAAGCTTTCTTT. The chain joins TRBV27 to TRBJ1-1; D perhaps matches TRBD1 (6 bases). This CDR3 has 16 residues. Between the trimmed V and J ends, which lost 3 bases and 0 bases, there was a span of 14 bases. CDR1 is MNHEY and CDR2 is SMNVEV in the germline V gene (reference sequence).

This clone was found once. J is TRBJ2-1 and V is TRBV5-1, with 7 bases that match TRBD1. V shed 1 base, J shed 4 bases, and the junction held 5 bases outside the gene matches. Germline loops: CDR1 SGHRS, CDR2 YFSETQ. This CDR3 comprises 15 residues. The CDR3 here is CASSLLGGSYNEQFF. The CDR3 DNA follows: TGCGCCAGCAGCTTGCTAGGGGGCAGTTACAATGAGCAGTTCTTC.

CDR3 residues: CASSQDRGQTGANVLTF. The DNA of the CDR3 is TGTGCCAGCTCACAGGACAGGGGGCAGACTGGGGCCAACGTCCTGACTTTC. The chain employs TRBV18 and TRBJ2-6, with 11 positions matching TRBD1. This CDR3 spans 17 amino acids. V shed 4 bases and J 2 bases; nucleotides not matched to a gene: 4. CDR1 is KGHSH and CDR2 is LQKENI in the germline V gene.

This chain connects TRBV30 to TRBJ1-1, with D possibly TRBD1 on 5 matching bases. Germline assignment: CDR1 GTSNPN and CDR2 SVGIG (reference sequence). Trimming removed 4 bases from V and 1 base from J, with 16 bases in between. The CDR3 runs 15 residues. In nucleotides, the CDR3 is TGTGCCTGGAACAAACAAAGGCAGGGGAACACTGAAGCTTTCTTT. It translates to CAWNKQRQGNTEAFF.

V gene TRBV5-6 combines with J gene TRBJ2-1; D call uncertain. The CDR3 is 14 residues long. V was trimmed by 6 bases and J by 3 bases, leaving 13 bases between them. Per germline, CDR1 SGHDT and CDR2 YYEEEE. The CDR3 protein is CASTSLGHYNEQFF. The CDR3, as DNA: TGTGCCAGCACTTCACTTGGGCACTACAATGAGCAGTTCTTC.